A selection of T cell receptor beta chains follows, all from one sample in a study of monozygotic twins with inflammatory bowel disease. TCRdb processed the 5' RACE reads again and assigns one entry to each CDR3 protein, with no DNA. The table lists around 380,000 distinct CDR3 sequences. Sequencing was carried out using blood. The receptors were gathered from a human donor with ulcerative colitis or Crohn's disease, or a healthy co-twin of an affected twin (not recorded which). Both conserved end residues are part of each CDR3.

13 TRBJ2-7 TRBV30 CAWSVLQGGEQYF
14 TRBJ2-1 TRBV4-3 CASSQVVVTHEQFF
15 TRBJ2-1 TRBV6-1 CASRPTMGGEPEQFF
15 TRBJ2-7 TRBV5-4 CASMDRDRVSYEQYF
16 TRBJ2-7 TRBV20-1 CSARNWVRGNPYEQYF
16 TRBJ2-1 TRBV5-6 CASSLVRERLYNEQFF
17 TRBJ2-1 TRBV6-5 CASSYSFGASFLGEQFF
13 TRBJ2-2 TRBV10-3 CAIRARSTGELFF
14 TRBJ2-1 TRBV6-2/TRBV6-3 CASSWTSGRNEQFF
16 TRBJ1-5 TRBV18 CASTPRSGSSNQPQHF
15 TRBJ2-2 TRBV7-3 CASSLIGLNTGELFF
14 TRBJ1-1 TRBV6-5 CASSYDTGNTEAFF
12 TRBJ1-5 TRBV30 CAWDRDNQPQHF
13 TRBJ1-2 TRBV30 CAWSQGAQYGYTF
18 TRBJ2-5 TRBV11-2 CASSSFFLGASSRETQYF
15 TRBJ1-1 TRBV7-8 CASSPTIGTNTEAFF
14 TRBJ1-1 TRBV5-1 CASSSGAPNTEAFF
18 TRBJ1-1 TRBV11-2 CASSLVWSGTLTNTEAFF
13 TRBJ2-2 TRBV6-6 CASIDGNTGELFF
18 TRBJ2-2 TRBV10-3 CAISESRRQGAGTGELFF
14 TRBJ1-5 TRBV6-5 CASSWTGFNQPQHF
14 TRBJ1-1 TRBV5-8 CASSLFGGETEAFF
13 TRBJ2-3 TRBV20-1 CSARRLAVGTQYF
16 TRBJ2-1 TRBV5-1 CASSLELAGGPREQFF
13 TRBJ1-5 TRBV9 CASSVAVGQPQHF
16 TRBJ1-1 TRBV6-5 CASSYSAGQLNTEAFF
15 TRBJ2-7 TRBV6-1 CASSRTGTGAYEQYF
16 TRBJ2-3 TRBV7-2 CASSLVEGGASDTQYF
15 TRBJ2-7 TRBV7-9 CASSLAGTIGHEQYF
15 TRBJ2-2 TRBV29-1 CSARRGTGNTGELFF
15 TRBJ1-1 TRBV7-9 CASSSRDRENTEAFF
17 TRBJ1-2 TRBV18 CASSPDSGTVLLRGYTF
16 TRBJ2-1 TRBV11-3 CASSLEGREGLDEQFF
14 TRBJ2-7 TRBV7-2 CASRMTSGSGEQYF
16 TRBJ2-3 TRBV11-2 CASSSGASGTTDTQYF
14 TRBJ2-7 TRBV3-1 CASSPGAGVWEQYF
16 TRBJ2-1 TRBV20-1 CSAHRLTSGRNNEQFF
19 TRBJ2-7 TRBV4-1 CASSQGPPSRGATSYEQYF
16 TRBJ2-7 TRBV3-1 CASTAKHTSGQYEQYF
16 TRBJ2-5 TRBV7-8 CASSFTREGLRETQYF
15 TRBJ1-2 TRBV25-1 CASSEYDPAHYGYTF
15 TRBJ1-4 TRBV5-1 CASSAGGAQGEKLFF
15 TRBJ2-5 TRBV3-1 CASSHTPKHWETQYF
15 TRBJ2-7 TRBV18 CASSPSLAVPPEQYF
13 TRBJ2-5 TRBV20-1 CSAVRGPQETQYF
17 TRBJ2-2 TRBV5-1 CASSLGGQSQNTGELFF
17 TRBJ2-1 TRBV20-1 CSARDYASGLSYNEQFF
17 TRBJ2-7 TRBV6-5 CASSYSTLGQGQAEQYF
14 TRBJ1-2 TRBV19 CASSADQFNYGYTF
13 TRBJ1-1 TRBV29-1 CSVTGTENTEAFF
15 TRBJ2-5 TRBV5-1 CASSLELAGVETQYF
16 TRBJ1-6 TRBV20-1 CSAPGTGGSYNSPLHF
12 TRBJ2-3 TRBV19 CASNTGADTQYF